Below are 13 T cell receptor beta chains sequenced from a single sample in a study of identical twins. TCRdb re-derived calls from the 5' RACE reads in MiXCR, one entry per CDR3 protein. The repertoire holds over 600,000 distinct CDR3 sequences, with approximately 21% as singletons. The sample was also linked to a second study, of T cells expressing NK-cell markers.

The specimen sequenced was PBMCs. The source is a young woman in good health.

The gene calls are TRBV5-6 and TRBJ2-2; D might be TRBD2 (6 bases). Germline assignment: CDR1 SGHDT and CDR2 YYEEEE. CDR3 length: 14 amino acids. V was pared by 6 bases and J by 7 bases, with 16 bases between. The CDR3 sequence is CASTHGGENGELFF. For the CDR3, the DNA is TGTGCCAGCACCCACGGGGGAGAGAACGGGGAGCTGTTTTTT. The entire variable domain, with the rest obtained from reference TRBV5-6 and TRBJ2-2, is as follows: DAGVTQSPTHLIKTRGQQVTLRCSPKSGHDTVSWYQQALGQGPQFIFQYYEEEERQRGNFPDRFSGHQFPNYSSELNVNALLLGDSALYLCASTHGGENGELFFGEGSRLTVL.

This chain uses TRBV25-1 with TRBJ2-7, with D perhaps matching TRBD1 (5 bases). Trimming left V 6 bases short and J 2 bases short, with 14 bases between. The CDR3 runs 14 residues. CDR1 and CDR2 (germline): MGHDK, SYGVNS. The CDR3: CASRGKDRTYEQYF. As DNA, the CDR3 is TGTGCCAGCAGGGGTAAAGACAGAACCTACGAGCAGTACTTC.

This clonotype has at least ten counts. The DNA of the CDR3 is TGTGCCAGCAGTTTGAGTTACTATGTGCAGGAGCAGTTCTTC. It yields the protein CASSLSYYVQEQFF. V is TRBV12-3 or TRBV12-4 and J is TRBJ2-1; no definite D call. The CDR3 length is 14 residues. The V end was cut by 3 bases, the J end by 10 bases, with 16 bases between.

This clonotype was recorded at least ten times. The CDR3 DNA follows: TGCGCCAGCAGCTTGGCAGGATACACTGAAGCTTTCTTT. Translation gives CASSLAGYTEAFF. V is TRBV5-1 and J is TRBJ1-1, with no clear D. The ends were cut back, 0 bases at V and 3 bases at J, with 6 bases in the middle. The CDR3 covers 13 residues. Germline V lookup: CDR1 SGHRS, CDR2 YFSETQ.

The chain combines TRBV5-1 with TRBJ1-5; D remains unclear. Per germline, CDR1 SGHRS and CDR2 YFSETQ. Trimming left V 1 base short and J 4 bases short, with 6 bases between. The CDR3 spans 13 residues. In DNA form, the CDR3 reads TGCGCCAGCAGCTTGTCAGATAATCAGCCCCAGCATTTT. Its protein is CASSLSDNQPQHF.

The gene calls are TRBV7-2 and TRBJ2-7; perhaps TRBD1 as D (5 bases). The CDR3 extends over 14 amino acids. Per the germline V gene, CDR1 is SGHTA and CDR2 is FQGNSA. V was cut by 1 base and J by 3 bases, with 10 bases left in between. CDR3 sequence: CASSLVRDLYEQYF. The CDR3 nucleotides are TGTGCCAGCAGCTTAGTCAGGGATCTCTACGAGCAGTACTTC.

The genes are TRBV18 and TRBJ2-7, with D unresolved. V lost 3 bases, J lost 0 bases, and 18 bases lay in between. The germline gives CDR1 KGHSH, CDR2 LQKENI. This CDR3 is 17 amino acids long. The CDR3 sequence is CASSPSESFQSSYEQYF. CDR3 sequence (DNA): TGTGCCAGCTCACCGTCCGAAAGTTTTCAATCCTCCTACGAGCAGTACTTC.

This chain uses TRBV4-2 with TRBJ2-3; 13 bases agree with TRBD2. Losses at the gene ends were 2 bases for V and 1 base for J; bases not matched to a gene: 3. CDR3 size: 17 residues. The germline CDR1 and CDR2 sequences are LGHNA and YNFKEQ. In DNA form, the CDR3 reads TGTGCCAGCAGCCAAAAGGGGACTAGCGGGGGCACAGATACGCAGTATTTT. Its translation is CASSQKGTSGGTDTQYF.

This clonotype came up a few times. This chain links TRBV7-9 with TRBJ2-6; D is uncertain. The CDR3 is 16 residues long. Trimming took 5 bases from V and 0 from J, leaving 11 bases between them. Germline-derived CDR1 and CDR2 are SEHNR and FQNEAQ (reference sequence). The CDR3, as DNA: TGTGCCAGCAGCCCTACCACAGCCTCTGGGGCCAACGTCCTGACTTTC. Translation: CASSPTTASGANVLTF.

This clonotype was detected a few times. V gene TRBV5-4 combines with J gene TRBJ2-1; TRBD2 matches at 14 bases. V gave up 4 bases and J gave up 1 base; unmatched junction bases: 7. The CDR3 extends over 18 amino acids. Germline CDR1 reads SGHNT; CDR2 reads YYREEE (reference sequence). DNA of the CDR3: TGTGCCAGCAGCGGGACTAGCGGGGGTTCCCGATCCTACAATGAGCAGTTCTTC. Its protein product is CASSGTSGGSRSYNEQFF.

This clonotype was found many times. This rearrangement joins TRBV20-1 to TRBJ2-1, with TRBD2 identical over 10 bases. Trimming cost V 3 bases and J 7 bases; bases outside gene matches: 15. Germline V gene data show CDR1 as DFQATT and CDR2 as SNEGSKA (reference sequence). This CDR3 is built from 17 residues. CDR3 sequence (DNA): TGCAGTGCTAGCACGACTGCAAGCGGGGGGGCCGGGAATGAGCAGTTCTTC. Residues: CSASTTASGGAGNEQFF.

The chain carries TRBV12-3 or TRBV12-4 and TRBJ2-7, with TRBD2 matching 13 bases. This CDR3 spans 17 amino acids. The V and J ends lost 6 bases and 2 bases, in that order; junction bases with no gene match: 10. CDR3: CASSHIGTSGIPYEQYF. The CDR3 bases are TGTGCCAGCAGCCACATCGGGACTAGCGGGATACCCTACGAGCAGTACTTC.

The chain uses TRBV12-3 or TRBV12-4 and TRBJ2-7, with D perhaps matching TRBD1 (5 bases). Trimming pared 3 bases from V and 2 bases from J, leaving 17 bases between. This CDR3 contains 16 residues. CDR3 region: CASSFNRWGTPYEQYF. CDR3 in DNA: TGTGCCAGCAGTTTTAACCGGTGGGGCACCCCCTACGAGCAGTACTTC.